This record looks at one TCR beta chain sequence and its context. Using immunoSEQ multiplex PCR, the repertoire was profiled, and TCRdb retains in-frame clones only, with some absent. Of some 260,000 clones listed, 75% to 95% are singletons. The entry originates in a study of blood T cell repertoires in COVID-19. Study-wide background: Sources were T cells, B-cell-depleted T cells, or PBMCs; the material itself was cDNA or gDNA.

V lost 4 bases to trimming and J lost 5 bases; unmatched junction nucleotides: 6. In germline, CDR1 is SGHDN, CDR2 FVKESK. The CDR3 is made up of 16 amino acids. This clonotype was obtained from a woman aged 18-35 years who had recovered from COVID-19. This chain joins TRBV14 and TRBJ2-1, with TRBD2 matching 12 bases. The material sequenced was PBMCs or T cells enriched from blood (not recorded which). Written as DNA, the CDR3 is TGTGCCAGCAGCCCTCCTAGCGGGGGGGCCAACAATGAGCAGTTCTTC. Translated: CASSPPSGGANNEQFF.